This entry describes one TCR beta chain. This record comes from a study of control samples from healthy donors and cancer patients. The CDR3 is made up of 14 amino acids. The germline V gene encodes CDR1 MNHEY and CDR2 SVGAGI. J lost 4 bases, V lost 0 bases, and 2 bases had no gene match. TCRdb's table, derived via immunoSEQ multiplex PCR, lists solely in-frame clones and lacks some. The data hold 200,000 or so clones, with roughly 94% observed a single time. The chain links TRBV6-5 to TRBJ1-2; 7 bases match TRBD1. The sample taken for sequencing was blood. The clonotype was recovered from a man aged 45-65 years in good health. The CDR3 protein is CASSYSTGVYGYTF. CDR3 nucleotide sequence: TGTGCCAGCAGTTACTCAACAGGGGTCTATGGCTACACCTTC.